A single sample gave rise to the 15 T cell receptor beta chains below, sequenced in a study of technical replicates of blood from several donors. Generated by immunoSEQ multiplex PCR, the TCRdb table keeps only in-frame clones and is missing some. The sample shows 64,000 or so clones, around 97% of them seen only once. Material for sequencing was T cells isolated from PBMCs. Receptors originate from a human donor in good health.

V usage is TRBV11-2 and J usage is TRBJ2-5, with TRBD2 matching over 11 bases. With 1 base clipped from V and 4 bases from J, the junction kept 11 bases outside the gene matches. CDR1 and CDR2 from the germline V gene are SGHAT and FQNNGV. The CDR3 has 18 residues. Here the CDR3 DNA reads TGTGCCAGCAGCTTAGGTGGGGTCCTAGCGGGAGGACCAGAGACCCAGTACTTC. This translates into CASSLGGVLAGGPETQYF.

V is TRBV13 and J is TRBJ1-1; no definite D call. CDR1 is PRHDT and CDR2 is FYEKMQ in the germline V gene (reference sequence). The CDR3 is 15 amino acids. V shed 2 bases and J shed 2 bases, with 12 bases lying between them. This CDR3 reads CASSLRAGTNTEAFF. CDR3 DNA: TGTGCCAGCAGCTTACGGGCGGGAACAAACACTGAAGCTTTCTTT.

The V call is TRBV11-2, the J call TRBJ1-2, with D possibly TRBD1 on 5 matching bases. Germline V gives CDR1 SGHAT, CDR2 FQNNGV. The CDR3 totals 17 residues. Trimming shortened V by 1 base and J by 8 bases, and 23 bases separated the two germline ends. CDR3 region: CASSLGGGKSLFWGYTF. Here the CDR3 DNA reads TGTGCCAGCAGCTTAGGGGGGGGAAAGTCTCTGTTCTGGGGCTACACCTTC. Complete variable domain (other parts from reference TRBV11-2 and TRBJ1-2): EAGVAQSPRYKIIEKRQSVAFWCNPISGHATLYWYQQILGQGPKLLIQFQNNGVVDDSQLPKDRFSAERLKGVDSTLKIQPAKLEDSAVYLCASSLGGGKSLFWGYTFGSGTRLTVV.

V usage is TRBV30 and J usage is TRBJ2-3; D call uncertain. This CDR3 is built from 13 residues. V was clipped by 8 bases and J by 0 bases, with 12 bases between them. The germline gives CDR1 GTSNPN, CDR2 SVGIG (reference sequence). CDR3 residues: CAGGLSSTDTQYF. CDR3 in DNA: TGTGCCGGCGGATTATCTAGCACAGATACGCAGTATTTT.

The chain links TRBV15 to TRBJ1-4; no reliable D call. V shed 0 bases and J shed 8 bases, with 10 bases lying between them. CDR1 LNHNV and CDR2 YYDKDF come from the germline V gene (reference sequence). The CDR3 loop spans 14 amino acids. The CDR3: CATSRDAREEKLFF. The CDR3 nucleotides read TGTGCCACCAGCAGAGATGCGCGGGAGGAAAAACTGTTTTTT.

The DNA for the CDR3 is TGTGCCAGCAGCTATCCCCCTACACGGGGTTTTGACTACGAGCAGTACTTC. Its protein product is CASSYPPTRGFDYEQYF. The V and J genes are TRBV28 and TRBJ2-7; weak D call: TRBD2 (5 bases). V lost 6 bases, J lost 3 bases, and 24 bases lay in between. Germline values: CDR1 MDHEN, CDR2 SYDVKM. The CDR3 loop spans 17 amino acids.

The chain links TRBV7-9 to TRBJ2-1, with a possible D match to TRBD2 (6 bases). CDR1 is SEHNR, CDR2 FQNEAQ, per germline (reference sequence). The CDR3 spans 12 residues. Trimming took 8 bases from V and 7 from J, leaving 12 bases between them. CDR3 sequence: CASQSGWNEQFF. The CDR3 DNA reads TGTGCCAGCCAAAGCGGGTGGAATGAGCAGTTCTTC.

This clone was recorded once. The chain is built from TRBV19 and TRBJ2-1; no clear D gene. The length of the CDR3 is 14 residues. Trimming pared 2 bases from V and 7 bases from J, leaving 12 bases between. Germline V gene data show CDR1 as LNHDA and CDR2 as SQIVND (reference sequence). The CDR3 loop reads CASSIIVTANEQFF. The CDR3 nucleotides are TGTGCCAGTAGTATAATTGTAACAGCAAATGAGCAGTTCTTC.

The chain links TRBV7-9 to TRBJ1-1; D possibly corresponds to TRBD1 (5 bases). Per germline, CDR1 SEHNR and CDR2 FQNEAQ (reference sequence). V was pared by 2 bases and J by 1 base, with 11 bases between. The CDR3 has 15 residues. CDR3 loop: CASSLKGWENTEAFF. CDR3 nucleotide sequence: TGTGCCAGCAGCTTAAAGGGGTGGGAGAACACTGAAGCTTTCTTT.

The chain combines TRBV18 with TRBJ1-4; D gene uncertain. The CDR3 has 13 amino acids. Germline CDR1 KGHSH, CDR2 LQKENI. V shed 1 base and J shed 8 bases, with 8 bases lying between them. CDR3: CASSPQAGEKLFF. The CDR3 nucleotides read TGTGCCAGCTCACCACAAGCGGGGGAAAAACTGTTTTTT.

The chain carries TRBV27 and TRBJ2-7, with 11 bases fitting TRBD1. CDR1 is MNHEY and CDR2 is SMNVEV in the germline V gene (reference sequence). The CDR3 runs to 15 residues. With V trimmed by 5 bases and J by 6 bases, 9 bases remained unmatched. This CDR3 is CASSGPGTGGGEQYF. DNA for the CDR3: TGTGCCAGCAGTGGACCCGGGACAGGGGGGGGCGAGCAGTACTTC.

The genes are TRBV28 and TRBJ2-7, with D possibly being TRBD1 (6 bases). V was trimmed by 5 bases and J by 2 bases, leaving 10 bases between them. This CDR3 is 13 amino acids long. Germline V CDR1 and CDR2: MDHEN, SYDVKM. CDR3 coding DNA: TGTGCCAGCAGTCAGGACAGCGCCTACGAGCAGTACTTC. Translating gives CASSQDSAYEQYF. The whole variable domain, remainder taken from reference TRBV28 and TRBJ2-7, is DVKVTQSSRYLVKRTGEKVFLECVQDMDHENMFWYRQDPGLGLRLIYFSYDVKMKEKGDIPEGYSVSREKKERFSLILESASTNQTSMYLCASSQDSAYEQYFGPGTRLTVT.

This chain joins TRBV5-6 and TRBJ1-2, with TRBD1 identical over 7 bases. V dropped 4 bases and J dropped 2; count of bases not matched to a gene: 5. Germline-derived CDR1 and CDR2 are SGHDT and YYEEEE. The CDR3 consists of 14 residues. For the CDR3, the DNA is TGTGCCAGCAGCGAGACGGGACAGAACTATGGCTACACCTTC. This sequence encodes CASSETGQNYGYTF.

This chain links TRBV5-1 with TRBJ2-1; D remains unclear. V was cut by 7 bases and J by 4 bases, with 12 bases left in between. CDR1 and CDR2 from the germline V gene are SGHRS and YFSETQ. The CDR3 loop spans 13 amino acids. The chain's CDR3 is CASRASFYNEQFF. The DNA of the CDR3 is TGCGCCAGCCGAGCTTCATTTTACAATGAGCAGTTCTTC. Drawing the rest from reference TRBV5-1 and TRBJ2-1, the complete variable domain is KAGVTQTPRYLIKTRGQQVTLSCSPISGHRSVSWYQQTPGQGLQFLFEYFSETQRNKGNFPGRFSGRQFSNSRSEMNVSTLELGDSALYLCASRASFYNEQFFGPGTRLTVL.

The chain links TRBV11-2 to TRBJ1-1, with no clear D. There are 13 residues in the CDR3. V was trimmed by 0 bases and J by 11 bases, leaving 13 bases between them. CDR1 SGHAT and CDR2 FQNNGV come from the germline V gene. CDR3 loop: CASSLETFQSAFF. In DNA, the CDR3 is TGTGCCAGCAGCTTAGAGACATTTCAATCGGCTTTCTTT.